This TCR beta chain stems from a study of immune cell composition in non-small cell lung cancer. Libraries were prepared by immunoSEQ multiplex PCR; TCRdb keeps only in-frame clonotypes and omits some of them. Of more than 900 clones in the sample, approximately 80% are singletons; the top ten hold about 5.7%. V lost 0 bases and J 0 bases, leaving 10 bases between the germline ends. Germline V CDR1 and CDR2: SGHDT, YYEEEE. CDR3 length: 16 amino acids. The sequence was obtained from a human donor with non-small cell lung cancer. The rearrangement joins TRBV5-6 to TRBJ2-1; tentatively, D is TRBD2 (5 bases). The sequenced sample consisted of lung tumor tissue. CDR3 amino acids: CASSLDQRSSYNEQFF. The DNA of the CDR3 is TGTGCCAGCAGCTTGGATCAGCGGAGCTCCTACAATGAGCAGTTCTTC.